Below, one TCR beta chain is given with its context. The target antigen is unknown. The CDR3 length is 16 residues. Unmatched junction bases numbered 5, after V lost 0 bases and J lost 3 bases. Germline assignment: CDR1 SGHRS and CDR2 YFSETQ. Libraries were prepared by immunoSEQ multiplex PCR; TCRdb keeps only in-frame clonotypes and omits some of them. The sample gives roughly 67,000 clones, around 76% of which show up once; approximately 10% is in the top ten. The record originates from a study of vaccination effects on CD4 cells after COVID-19. General study points: Of the vaccine-induced clones from healthy vaccinees, merely 1 of 255 recognized common cold coronaviruses as well.

Ahead of sequencing, the ViraFEST assay grew antigen-specific CD4+ T cells using viral peptide pools. A roughly ten-day culture period preceded the isolation of CD4+ T cells. Vaccine recipients, nucleocapsid antibody negative, had no prior SARS-CoV-2 infection. The sequence was obtained from a human donor who received a COVID-19 vaccine. The chain links TRBV5-1 to TRBJ1-5; 8 bases agree with TRBD1. Sequenced here: CD4+ T cells from PBMCs cultured with SARS-CoV-2 spike peptides, sampled before COVID-19 vaccination. The CDR3 DNA sequence: TGCGCCAGCAGCTTGGGGACAGGGATACTCAATCAGCCCCAGCATTTT. Its protein is CASSLGTGILNQPQHF.